The 28 T cell receptor beta chains below come from one sample, sequenced in a study of blood T cell repertoires in COVID-19. Libraries were prepared by immunoSEQ multiplex PCR; TCRdb keeps only in-frame clonotypes and omits some of them. The table shows 350,000 to 400,000 clones, with 85% to 90% occurring only once. Sequenced input: peripheral blood. The receptor source for this set is a man aged 18 to 30 with active or convalescent COVID-19.

The sample holds one count of this clone. The chain employs TRBV28 and TRBJ2-2; 8 nucleotides align to TRBD1. The CDR3 contains 15 residues. Trimming removed 2 bases from V and 5 bases from J; junction bases left unmatched: 4. CDR1 and CDR2 (germline): MDHEN, SYDVKM. CDR3 DNA sequence: TGTGCCAGCAGTTTACGCAGGGGGCGGACCGGGGAGCTGTTTTTT. Translation gives CASSLRRGRTGELFF.

This clone has only one observation. The genes are TRBV12-3 or TRBV12-4 and TRBJ2-3, with D perhaps matching TRBD1 (6 bases). V was clipped by 6 bases and J by 2 bases, with 9 bases between them. The CDR3 contains 13 residues. CDR3 in amino acids: CASRGHNTDTQYF. In DNA, the CDR3 is TGTGCCAGCAGGGGACACAACACAGATACGCAGTATTTT.

The chain uses TRBV6-5 and TRBJ1-5; maybe TRBD1 (5 bases). CDR1 and CDR2 (germline): MNHEY, SVGAGI. V lost 0 bases, J lost 7 bases, and 10 bases lay in between. This CDR3 is built from 14 residues. The CDR3 DNA follows: TGTGCCAGCAGTTACTCGCCCAGGGTGCAGCCCCAGCATTTT. Amino acids: CASSYSPRVQPQHF.

This rearrangement joins TRBV30 to TRBJ1-2; 7 nucleotides agree with TRBD1. V shed 4 bases, J shed 4 bases, and the junction held 6 bases outside the gene matches. Germline lookup yields CDR1 GTSNPN and CDR2 SVGIG (reference sequence). This CDR3 spans 13 amino acids. CDR3 residues: CAWTRQGFYGYTF. The CDR3, as DNA: TGTGCCTGGACGAGACAGGGCTTCTATGGCTACACCTTC.

The rearrangement uses TRBV24-1 and TRBJ1-1; D is unclear. The CDR3 runs to 13 residues. The germline V gene encodes CDR1 KGHDR and CDR2 SFDVKD. The V and J ends lost 5 bases and 0 bases respectively, with 6 bases between them. Here the CDR3 DNA reads TGTGCCACCAGTGCCGGGATGAACACTGAAGCTTTCTTT. Protein sequence: CATSAGMNTEAFF.

The chain joins TRBV6-5 to TRBJ2-2; D might be TRBD1 (6 bases). V lost 5 bases and J 5 bases, leaving 9 bases between the germline ends. The CDR3 has 13 amino acids. Germline V lookup: CDR1 MNHEY, CDR2 SVGAGI. CDR3 nucleotides: TGTGCCAGCAGTCCCCAGGGGACCGGGGAGCTGTTTTTT. Its translation: CASSPQGTGELFF.

As for this clone: Germline is not matched at one junction end, which may reflect a read error. J is TRBJ1-2 and V is TRBV4-1, with D possibly being TRBD1 (5 bases). Germline V gene lookup returns CDR1 MGHRA and CDR2 YSYEKL. The CDR3 spans 15 residues. CDR3 region: CASSQELLWDSRSAF. CDR3 bases: TGCGCCAGCAGCCAAGAATTACTTTGGGACTCCCGGTCGGCCTTC.

The rearrangement links TRBV9 to TRBJ2-3; 10 bases align to TRBD2. Germline trimming cut 0 bases from V and 0 bases from J; bases unmatched to any gene: 7. The CDR3 is 18 residues long. Looked up from germline, CDR1 is SGDLS and CDR2 is YYNGEE. The CDR3, as DNA: TGTGCCAGCAGCGTAGGAGCGGGGGGGAGTTCTAGCACAGATACGCAGTATTTT. It translates to CASSVGAGGSSSTDTQYF.

This chain links TRBV2 with TRBJ1-5; D gene unclear. The CDR3 contains 17 residues. Germline V gene sequence: CDR1 SNHLY, CDR2 FYNNEI. V shed 3 bases and J shed 7 bases, with 22 bases lying between them. The CDR3 sequence is CASSEFLRVTDLQPQHF. DNA of the CDR3: TGTGCCAGCAGTGAGTTCCTTAGAGTCACAGATCTGCAGCCCCAGCATTTT. Based on the CDR3 plus reference TRBV2 and TRBJ1-5, the full variable domain is EPEVTQTPSHQVTQMGQEVILRCVPISNHLYFYWYRQILGQKVEFLVSFYNNEISEKSEIFDDQFSVERPDGSNFTLKIRSTKLEDSAMYFCASSEFLRVTDLQPQHFGDGTRLSIL.

CDR3 DNA sequence: TGCGCCAGCAGCCAAAAAGACATTGCGGGCCACGAGCAGTACTTC. Residues: CASSQKDIAGHEQYF. The chain uses TRBV4-1 and TRBJ2-7; tentatively, D is TRBD2 (5 bases). The CDR3 consists of 15 residues. In germline, CDR1 is MGHRA, CDR2 YSYEKL. The ends were cut back, 2 bases at V and 5 bases at J, with 16 bases in the middle.

V gene TRBV24-1 combines with J gene TRBJ2-3; D perhaps matches TRBD2 (7 bases). Trimming cost V 9 bases and J 4 bases, with 13 bases left between them. Germline CDR1 KGHDR, CDR2 SFDVKD. The CDR3 length is 13 residues. CDR3 nucleotide sequence: TGTGCCACCGGGGGGGGGCTTTCAGATACGCAGTATTTT. This encodes CATGGGLSDTQYF.

The chain employs TRBV7-2 and TRBJ1-4; 11 bases match TRBD1. The CDR3 runs to 14 residues. The germline V gene encodes CDR1 SGHTA and CDR2 FQGNSA. The trim removed 5 bases at V and 6 bases at J, leaving 2 bases unmatched. The CDR3, as DNA: TGTGCCAGCAGCAGGACAGGGGGCTATGAAAAACTGTTTTTT. Translated: CASSRTGGYEKLFF.

Here the CDR3 reads CASSFFSGITSYEQYF. As DNA, the CDR3 is TGTGCCAGCAGCTTTTTCAGCGGGATTACCTCCTACGAGCAGTACTTC. J is TRBJ2-7 and V is TRBV5-5; 7 nucleotides match TRBD2. CDR3 length: 16 residues. J gave up 0 bases and V 2 bases, and 8 bases lay outside the gene matches. The germline V gene encodes CDR1 SGHKS and CDR2 YYEKEE (reference sequence).

This chain joins TRBV18 and TRBJ2-7, with a possible D match to TRBD2 (5 bases). The V and J ends lost 3 bases and 5 bases respectively, with 11 bases between them. CDR3 length equals 13 residues. Germline CDR1 and CDR2: KGHSH and LQKENI. For the CDR3, the DNA is TGTGCCAGCTCACCGGGTACCGGGGACGAGCAGTACTTC. Translated, it gives CASSPGTGDEQYF.

The genes are TRBV11-2 and TRBJ2-2; TRBD2 agrees at 7 bases. The germline V gene has CDR1 SGHAT and CDR2 FQNNGV. Trimming cost V 3 bases and J 0 bases; bases outside gene matches: 4. This CDR3 is built from 16 residues. The CDR3 loop is CASSFVGGTNTGELFF. The CDR3 bases are TGTGCCAGCAGCTTTGTGGGAGGGACGAACACCGGGGAGCTGTTTTTT. Combining the CDR3 with reference TRBV11-2 and TRBJ2-2 gives the whole variable domain EAGVAQSPRYKIIEKRQSVAFWCNPISGHATLYWYQQILGQGPKLLIQFQNNGVVDDSQLPKDRFSAERLKGVDSTLKIQPAKLEDSAVYLCASSFVGGTNTGELFFGEGSRLTVL.

This sequence joins TRBV6-5 and TRBJ1-2; 10 bases line up with TRBD1. This CDR3 has 14 amino acids. The junction had 3 bases not matched to a gene; V was cut back by 4 bases and J by 4 bases. The germline CDR1 and CDR2 sequences are MNHEY and SVGAGI. The CDR3 here is CASSSTGGSYGYTF. The CDR3 DNA follows: TGTGCCAGCAGTTCGACAGGGGGCTCCTATGGCTACACCTTC.

This clone has just one count. The chain links TRBV27 to TRBJ1-6, with D unclear. From germline, CDR1 is MNHEY and CDR2 SMNVEV (reference sequence). The CDR3 is made up of 15 amino acids. V lost 4 bases and J lost 0, with 7 bases in between. The CDR3 DNA follows: TGTGCCAGCAGTTGGTCAGGCTCCTATAATTCACCCCTCCACTTT. Residues: CASSWSGSYNSPLHF.

The chain links TRBV7-2 to TRBJ1-5; 10 bases map to TRBD1. Germline CDR1 and CDR2: SGHTA and FQGNSA. There are 15 residues in the CDR3. J was trimmed by 7 bases and V by 5 bases; bases with no gene match: 8. The CDR3 DNA reads TGTGCCAGCAGCCGCGACCGGGACAGGGGCCAGCCCCAGCATTTT. Translated: CASSRDRDRGQPQHF. The full variable domain, completed using reference TRBV7-2 and TRBJ1-5, is GAGVSQSPSNKVTEKGKDVELRCDPISGHTALYWYRQSLGQGLEFLIYFQGNSAPDKSGLPSDRFSAERTGGSVSTLTIQRTQQEDSAVYLCASSRDRDRGQPQHFGDGTRLSIL.

This clone occurred once. CDR3 sequence: CARASTGSGDSPLHF. In DNA, the CDR3 is TGTGCCAGAGCGTCGACAGGTTCAGGGGATTCACCCCTCCACTTT. The gene calls are TRBV2 and TRBJ1-6; maybe TRBD1 (6 bases). CDR3 size: 15 residues. Germline CDR1 SNHLY, CDR2 FYNNEI. V lost 9 bases, J lost 8 bases, and 20 bases lay in between.

This clone has only one observation. The chain joins TRBV19 to TRBJ2-5, with D possibly matching TRBD2 (5 bases). V lost 3 bases, J lost 3 bases, and 8 bases lay in between. This CDR3 is built from 13 residues. Per the germline V gene, CDR1 is LNHDA and CDR2 is SQIVND (reference sequence). As DNA, the CDR3 is TGTGCCAGTAGTATTCGAGGGAAAGAGACCCAGTACTTC. Translating it yields CASSIRGKETQYF. Full variable domain (remainder filled in from reference TRBV19 and TRBJ2-5): DGGITQSPKYLFRKEGQNVTLSCEQNLNHDAMYWYRQDPGQGLRLIYYSQIVNDFQKGDIAEGYSVSREKKESFPLTVTSAQKNPTAFYLCASSIRGKETQYFGPGTRLLVL.

The chain joins TRBV28 to TRBJ2-3, with 7 nucleotides matching TRBD1. This CDR3 spans 16 amino acids. V lost 5 bases to trimming and J lost 0 bases; unmatched junction nucleotides: 8. Germline values: CDR1 MDHEN, CDR2 SYDVKM. The CDR3 is CASSNDRAPSTDTQYF. CDR3 nucleotides: TGTGCCAGCAGTAACGACAGGGCCCCTAGCACAGATACGCAGTATTTT.

Concerning this clone itself: This specimen includes other DNA sequences encoding the same CDR3. The chain uses TRBV28 and TRBJ1-4; 9 bases map to TRBD1. The junction had 7 bases not matched to a gene; V was cut back by 6 bases and J by 8 bases. The CDR3 consists of 14 residues. Germline CDR1 is MDHEN and CDR2 is SYDVKM. The CDR3 DNA reads TGTGCCAGCAGGAGGGACAGGGTGAGAGAAAAACTGTTTTTT. Translation: CASRRDRVREKLFF.

This chain connects TRBV6-6 to TRBJ2-5; TRBD1 might be the D (6 bases). From germline, CDR1 is MNHNY and CDR2 SVGAGI (reference sequence). The CDR3 is 13 residues long. Trimming pared 6 bases from V and 2 bases from J, leaving 10 bases between. This CDR3 is CASSPGQQETQYF. The CDR3, as DNA: TGTGCCAGCAGCCCAGGACAGCAAGAGACCCAGTACTTC.

This sequence joins TRBV6-5 and TRBJ2-7, with 11 positions matching TRBD2. The CDR3 totals 14 residues. Germline V gene sequence: CDR1 MNHEY, CDR2 SVGAGI. Trimming cost V 5 bases and J 3 bases; bases outside gene matches: 3. CDR3 nucleotides: TGTGCCAGCAGTATCGGGACTAGCGGCTACGAGCAGTACTTC. Translated, it gives CASSIGTSGYEQYF.

The genes are TRBV18 and TRBJ2-1; 7 nucleotides agree with TRBD2. CDR1 is KGHSH and CDR2 is LQKENI in the germline V gene. V lost 6 bases to trimming and J lost 0 bases; unmatched junction nucleotides: 5. The CDR3 is made up of 15 amino acids. The DNA for the CDR3 is TGTGCCAGCTCCCGGGACTATCTCTCCTACAATGAGCAGTTCTTC. Encoded protein: CASSRDYLSYNEQFF.

V gene TRBV5-6 combines with J gene TRBJ2-3; 8 nucleotides match TRBD2. Per germline, CDR1 SGHDT and CDR2 YYEEEE. The CDR3 contains 17 residues. Trimming cost V 4 bases and J 0 bases; bases outside gene matches: 10. CDR3 DNA: TGTGCCAGCAGCCAACAGACTAGCGCCTTTAGCACAGATACGCAGTATTTT. It is translated as CASSQQTSAFSTDTQYF.

The chain couples TRBV27 to TRBJ2-3; D not certain. V dropped 4 bases and J dropped 7 bases, with 9 bases sitting between them. The germline V gene encodes CDR1 MNHEY and CDR2 SMNVEV (reference sequence). The CDR3 is made up of 12 amino acids. This chain's CDR3 is CASSSTPNTQYF. The CDR3 DNA follows: TGTGCCAGCAGTTCCACGCCTAATACGCAGTATTTT.

The CDR3, as DNA: TGTGCCACCAGGAGGGGGAGCTCCTACGAGCAGTACTTC. Amino acids: CATRRGSSYEQYF. The V gene is TRBV24-1, the J gene TRBJ2-7, with D possibly matching TRBD1 (6 bases). Germline V gene lookup returns CDR1 KGHDR and CDR2 SFDVKD. Trimming pared 7 bases from V and 0 bases from J, leaving 9 bases between. CDR3 length equals 13 residues.